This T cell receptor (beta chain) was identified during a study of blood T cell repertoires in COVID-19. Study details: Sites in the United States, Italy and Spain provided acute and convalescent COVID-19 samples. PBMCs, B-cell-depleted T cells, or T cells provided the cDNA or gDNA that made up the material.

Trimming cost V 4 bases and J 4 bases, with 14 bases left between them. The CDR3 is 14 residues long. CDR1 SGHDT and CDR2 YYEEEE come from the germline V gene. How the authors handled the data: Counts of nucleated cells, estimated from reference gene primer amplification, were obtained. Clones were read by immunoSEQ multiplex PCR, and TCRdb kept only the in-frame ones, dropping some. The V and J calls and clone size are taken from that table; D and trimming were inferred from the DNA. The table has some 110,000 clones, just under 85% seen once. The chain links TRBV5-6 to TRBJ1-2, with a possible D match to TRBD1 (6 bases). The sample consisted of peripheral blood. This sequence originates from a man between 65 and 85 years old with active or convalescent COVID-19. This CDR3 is CASSQVGQSYGYTF. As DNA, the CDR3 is TGTGCCAGCAGCCAAGTCGGACAGAGCTATGGCTACACCTTC.